The 11 T cell receptor beta chains presented below share a single source sample, sequenced in a study of shared clonotypes between healthy human individuals. Profiled with immunoSEQ multiplex PCR; TCRdb holds only in-frame clones, not every one. The profile covers hundreds of thousands of clones, with around 80% appearing a single time and more than 10% taken by the ten largest. Sequencing used PBMCs. These receptors all come from a middle-aged woman in good health. Some clones in this sample may be carry-over from other donors' samples.

Concerning this clone: A far larger clone is one base from this, pointing to a likely read error. The chain has TRBV4-2 and TRBJ1-2, with TRBD1 as a possible D gene (5 bases). CDR3 length: 18 amino acids. The germline gives CDR1 LGHNA, CDR2 YNFKEQ. The V end was cut by 3 bases, the J end by 4 bases, with 24 bases between. CDR3 coding DNA: TGTGCCAGCAGCCACGCCACCCCTGACAGTGTTCCTGGCTATGGCTACACCTTC. This codes for CASSHATPDSVPGYGYTF.

This chain joins TRBV7-2 and TRBJ1-2, with 8 bases identical to TRBD1. The CDR3 spans 14 residues. With 5 bases clipped from V and 3 bases from J, the junction kept 5 bases outside the gene matches. CDR1 SGHTA and CDR2 FQGNSA come from the germline V gene. The CDR3 is CASSPMTGDYGYTF. The CDR3 DNA follows: TGTGCCAGCAGCCCAATGACAGGGGACTATGGCTACACCTTC. The complete variable domain, with remaining parts taken from reference TRBV7-2 and TRBJ1-2, reads GAGVSQSPSNKVTEKGKDVELRCDPISGHTALYWYRQSLGQGLEFLIYFQGNSAPDKSGLPSDRFSAERTGGSVSTLTIQRTQQEDSAVYLCASSPMTGDYGYTFGSGTRLTVV.

This clone occurred many times. Other DNA variants within this sample encode the same CDR3. The rearrangement uses TRBV4-1 and TRBJ2-7; 9 nucleotides line up with TRBD1. The CDR3 covers 16 residues. Germline trimming cut 0 bases from V and 3 bases from J; bases unmatched to any gene: 6. Germline loops: CDR1 MGHRA, CDR2 YSYEKL. CDR3 DNA: TGCGCCAGCAGCCAAGAATGGGGGGACAGGGACTACGAGCAGTACTTC. Protein sequence: CASSQEWGDRDYEQYF.

The chain uses TRBV6-6 and TRBJ1-3; 9 nucleotides align to TRBD1. Per germline, CDR1 MNHNY and CDR2 SVGAGI (reference sequence). The CDR3 covers 16 residues. The V gene end was trimmed by 0 bases and the J gene end by 10 bases; junction bases not matched to a gene: 10. CDR3: CASSYSTGQGFGTIYF. DNA of the CDR3: TGTGCCAGCAGTTACTCGACGGGACAGGGCTTTGGTACCATATATTTT.

This chain uses TRBV19 with TRBJ2-2; 8 bases map to TRBD1. The CDR3 consists of 16 residues. Germline CDR1 reads LNHDA; CDR2 reads SQIVND (reference sequence). J lost 0 bases, V lost 4 bases, and 4 bases had no gene match. The CDR3 sequence: CASSRGQVPNTGELFF. CDR3 in DNA: TGTGCCAGTAGTAGGGGACAGGTGCCGAACACCGGGGAGCTGTTTTTT. Combining the CDR3 with reference TRBV19 and TRBJ2-2 gives the whole variable domain DGGITQSPKYLFRKEGQNVTLSCEQNLNHDAMYWYRQDPGQGLRLIYYSQIVNDFQKGDIAEGYSVSREKKESFPLTVTSAQKNPTAFYLCASSRGQVPNTGELFFGEGSRLTVL.

V and J are TRBV5-5 and TRBJ2-7, with D tentatively TRBD1 (6 bases). The V end lost 4 bases, the J end lost 0 bases, and 11 bases lay between the germline ends. Germline CDR1 reads SGHKS; CDR2 reads YYEKEE (reference sequence). This CDR3 is 14 amino acids long. CDR3 sequence: CASSRRDNSYEQYF. In DNA form, the CDR3 reads TGTGCCAGCAGCCGACGGGACAACTCCTACGAGCAGTACTTC.

In this sample, this clone turned up a few times. The CDR3 DNA reads TGTGCCAGCTCAAAACCCCCCGACAGGAACACTGAAGCTTTCTTT. Translation gives CASSKPPDRNTEAFF. The chain couples TRBV18 to TRBJ1-1; maybe TRBD1 (5 bases). V lost 5 bases to trimming and J lost 1 base, with 14 bases between them. The CDR3 consists of 15 residues. Germline values: CDR1 KGHSH, CDR2 LQKENI.

The chain is built from TRBV27 and TRBJ2-3, with no clear D. The CDR3 runs to 15 residues. CDR1 is MNHEY, CDR2 SMNVEV, per germline (reference sequence). The V gene lost 5 bases and the J gene lost 2 bases, with 14 bases spanning the gap. CDR3 bases: TGTGCCAGCAGTGTCACACCTCGAAACACAGATACGCAGTATTTT. Translation: CASSVTPRNTDTQYF.

This chain uses TRBV30 with TRBJ1-5; D is uncertain. Germline V gene sequence: CDR1 GTSNPN, CDR2 SVGIG (reference sequence). Trimming took off 0 bases at V and 7 bases at J, with 13 bases between the two ends. The CDR3 is made up of 14 amino acids. The CDR3 DNA reads TGTGCCTGGAGTGTTGCCGGGCGAGGGCAGCCCCAGCATTTT. Encoded protein: CAWSVAGRGQPQHF.

This rearrangement joins TRBV27 to TRBJ2-7, with no clear D. Germline-derived CDR1 and CDR2 are MNHEY and SMNVEV (reference sequence). V gave up 0 bases and J gave up 2 bases, with 17 bases separating them. The CDR3 contains 17 residues. The CDR3 DNA reads TGTGCCAGCAGTTTATCGAGTTTTCTTTTGTCCCCCTACGAGCAGTACTTC. This codes for CASSLSSFLLSPYEQYF.

This clone was counted at least ten times. The rearrangement uses TRBV2 and TRBJ1-6; no definite D call. V was shortened by 6 bases and J by 7 bases, with 7 bases between the two germline ends. Germline V gives CDR1 SNHLY, CDR2 FYNNEI. This CDR3 comprises 12 residues. CDR3 coding DNA: TGTGCCAGCAGCCGAGAAAATTCACCCCTCCACTTT. This encodes CASSRENSPLHF.